Reported below is one TCR beta chain. What antigen it recognizes has not been identified. To determine HCMV serostatus, a commercial ELISA kit was used to detect HCMV-specific IgG in serum. Ficoll density gradient centrifugation was used to isolate peripheral blood mononuclear cells from blood. The sample comes from a study of T cells expressing NK-cell markers (dated by TCRdb to 2020 to 2021). Describing the broader study: TCR beta-chain repertoires were profiled in sorted CD3+CD56+NKG2C+, CD3+CD56+NKG2C- and CD3+CD56-NKG2C+ T-cell subsets from eight donors. Of the eight sequenced donors, seven were found to be HCMV-seropositive and one was found to be HCMV-seronegative. Randomly selected healthy volunteers, three men and five women, were used as the eight sequenced donors. The libraries were sequenced on Illumina HiSeq 2000/2500, MiSeq or NextSeq, producing 2 x 150 bp reads. Overall results and qualifications from the work: Whether the expanded NKG2C-expressing T cell clones were specific for HCMV antigens was left unclear. Those dominant clonotypes were again the most abundant among CD3+CD56-NKG2C+ cells in several donors, at roughly 28.3-60.1%. In several donors, the dominant CD3+CD56+NKG2C+ clonotypes were found to rank among the top 10 CD8+ clonotypes and to make up about 1.0-7.5% of CD8+ T cells.

The germline V gene encodes CDR1 SGHRS and CDR2 YFSETQ. Including cysteine and phenylalanine, the CDR3 has 15 amino acids. The DNA is not on file. The instrument given in TCRdb is Illumina HiSeq 2000. TCR beta cDNA libraries were prepared using 5'RACE template switching, which introduced a universal primer site and unique molecular identifiers. Synthesis of cDNA was primed from the TCR beta constant segment and was followed by two consecutive PCR amplification steps. For the original study's pipeline: MIGEC was used to demultiplex reads and group the reads by UMI, and MiTCR was used to assemble and quantify clonotypes. To exclude erroneous sequences, only TCR cDNA sequences supported by at least two reads were retained. The tcR package was used for downstream repertoire analysis, with clonotypes matched between fractions based on CDR3 nucleotide sequence plus V segment. VDJmatch was used to annotate antigen specificity against VDJdb, with one amino acid substitution in CDR3 permitted. The reads, reprocessed by TCRdb, yield one row per CDR3 protein sequence and no DNA. What appears here as the V and J calls and clone size reflects TCRdb's work, not the paper's. The table kept for this sample lists about 550,000 distinct CDR3 sequences. Of the sample, approximately 3.6% is held by the ten largest clones.

The rearranged segments are TRBV5-1 and TRBJ2-1; without DNA, the TCRdb call of TRBD2 cannot be checked. The clonotype originates from a young man in good health. Donor details come from another sample of the same person, matched by shared clones. The sequencing sample was made of blood T cells: a sorted CD56 or NKG2C T cell subset, CD4+ or CD8+ T cells, or bulk PBMC T cells (not recorded which). The CDR3 reads as follows: CASSFWSSGNNEQFF. The full variable domain, with segments outside the CDR3 supplied by the reference TRBV5-1 and TRBJ2-1 proteins, appears as KAGVTQTPRYLIKTRGQQVTLSCSPISGHRSVSWYQQTPGQGLQFLFEYFSETQRNKGNFPGRFSGRQFSNSRSEMNVSTLELGDSALYLCASSFWSSGNNEQFFGPGTRLTVL.